These T cell receptor beta chains were read from a single sample in a study of beta chain features in type 1 diabetes. Clones were read by immunoSEQ multiplex PCR, and TCRdb kept only the in-frame ones, dropping some. The profile shows over 500,000 clones, around 16% of them singletons. What was sequenced was naive CD4+ T cells from blood. The source is a man younger than 35 in good health. CDR3s include the opening cysteine and the closing phenylalanine or tryptophan. D genes are given only for firm matches. Size is stated for part of the rows, as once, few or many counts, or as a class when the clone is expanded.

size	D	J	V	CDR3	DNA
few	.	TRBJ1-1	TRBV27	CASSLSRLAARSRNTEAFF	TGTGCCAGCAGTTTATCGAGATTGGCGGCCCGGTCCAGGAACACTGAAGCTTTCTTT
.	.	TRBJ2-1	TRBV7-3	CASGLVSYNEQFF	TGTGCCAGCGGACTGGTCTCCTACAATGAGCAGTTCTTC
few	.	TRBJ2-3	TRBV7-2	CASSKGDTQYF	TGTGCCAGCAGCAAGGGAGATACGCAGTATTTT
.	TRBD1	TRBJ2-7	TRBV4-3	CASSHLRQGGIYEQYF	TGCGCCAGCAGCCATCTAAGACAGGGGGGTATCTACGAGCAGTACTTC
.	TRBD2	TRBJ2-3	TRBV25-1	CASRESGRATDTQYF	TGTGCCAGCAGGGAAAGCGGGAGGGCAACAGATACGCAGTATTTT
.	.	TRBJ1-1	TRBV19	CASSIRETEAFF	TGTGCCAGTAGTATAAGGGAGACTGAAGCTTTCTTT
few	.	TRBJ2-7	TRBV28	CASRVSGPFVREQYF	TGTGCCAGCAGAGTCAGCGGCCCCTTTGTTCGGGAGCAGTACTTC
.	.	TRBJ2-7	TRBV5-4	CASSTQQGSPYEQYF	TGTGCCAGCAGCACCCAACAGGGTTCCCCCTACGAGCAGTACTTC
few	.	TRBJ1-5	TRBV9	CASSPAGGNQPQHF	TGTGCCAGCAGCCCCGCCGGGGGTAATCAGCCCCAGCATTTT
few	.	TRBJ1-5	TRBV30	CAWSVGLHSNQPQHF	TGTGCCTGGAGTGTAGGATTACATAGCAATCAGCCCCAGCATTTT
few	.	TRBJ2-2	TRBV5-4	CASSLATGNTGELFF	TGTGCCAGCAGCTTGGCCACAGGGAACACCGGGGAGCTGTTTTTT
few	.	TRBJ1-2	TRBV9	CASSVTTHRTAYGYTF	TGTGCCAGCAGCGTAACTACCCATAGGACGGCTTATGGCTACACCTTC
.	.	TRBJ1-6	TRBV4-3	CASSLYTGIDSPLHF	TGCGCCAGCAGCCTATACACAGGGATAGATTCACCCCTCCACTTT
.	TRBD1	TRBJ2-1	TRBV6-5	CASRQGFRNEQFF	TGTGCCAGCAGACAGGGGTTCAGGAATGAGCAGTTCTTC
.	.	TRBJ1-1	TRBV19	CASSPRGTRDNTEAFF	TGTGCCAGTAGTCCTCGGGGAACAAGGGATAACACTGAAGCTTTCTTT
few	TRBD2	TRBJ2-1	TRBV7-2	CASSRAGGPRNEQFF	TGTGCCAGCAGCCGAGCGGGAGGGCCAAGGAATGAGCAGTTCTTC
.	.	TRBJ2-6	TRBV28	CASFRESGANVLTF	TGTGCCAGCTTCAGGGAATCTGGGGCCAACGTCCTGACTTTC
.	TRBD2	TRBJ2-7	TRBV28	CASGAPGLVGKEQYF	TGTGCCAGCGGGGCCCCGGGACTAGTAGGAAAGGAGCAGTACTTC
few	TRBD1	TRBJ1-1	TRBV5-1	CASSLTPDRGRTEAFF	TGCGCCAGCAGCTTGACCCCGGACAGGGGGCGTACTGAAGCTTTCTTT
few	.	TRBJ2-7	TRBV28	CASTTGLGYEQYF	TGTGCCAGCACAACGGGTCTAGGCTACGAGCAGTACTTC
few	TRBD1	TRBJ2-2	TRBV29-1	CSVEVTGAGELFF	TGCAGCGTTGAAGTAACAGGGGCCGGGGAGCTGTTTTTT
few	.	TRBJ1-2	TRBV18	CASSPLDNYGYTF	TGTGCCAGCTCACCTCTTGATAACTATGGCTACACCTTC
few	.	TRBJ1-2	TRBV7-2	CASSPSHTYGYTF	TGTGCCAGCAGCCCCTCCCACACATATGGCTACACCTTC
few	.	TRBJ1-1	TRBV28	CASTQNTEAFF	TGTGCCAGCACCCAAAACACTGAAGCTTTCTTT
.	TRBD2	TRBJ2-3	TRBV5-4	CASSLRSGRATDTQYF	TGTGCCAGCAGCTTGCGCAGCGGGAGGGCCACAGATACGCAGTATTTT
.	TRBD2	TRBJ2-5	TRBV7-9	CASSPRASGPSWETQYF	TGTGCCAGCAGCCCACGGGCTAGCGGGCCCTCCTGGGAGACCCAGTACTTC
few	.	TRBJ2-7	TRBV7-2	CASSLTGDLYYEQYF	TGTGCCAGCAGCCTCACTGGGGACCTCTACTACGAGCAGTACTTC
few	TRBD1	TRBJ1-5	TRBV29-1	CSTSGTGDQPQHF	TGCAGCACCTCCGGGACAGGGGATCAGCCCCAGCATTTT
.	TRBD1	TRBJ2-7	TRBV9	CASSPQGDLYEQYF	TGTGCCAGCAGCCCGCAGGGGGACCTCTACGAGCAGTACTTC
.	.	TRBJ1-3	TRBV7-9	CASSLKGWATIYF	TGTGCCAGCAGCTTGAAGGGTTGGGCCACCATATATTTT
.	.	TRBJ1-4	TRBV7-9	CASNRGTNEKLFF	TGTGCCAGCAATCGGGGAACTAATGAAAAACTGTTTTTT
few	.	TRBJ2-3	TRBV2	CASSEEGRRATDTQYF	TGTGCCAGCAGTGAAGAAGGGCGGAGAGCAACAGATACGCAGTATTTT
.	.	TRBJ1-1	TRBV6-5	CASTRVGANTEAFF	TGTGCCAGCACCCGAGTAGGGGCGAACACTGAAGCTTTCTTT
few	.	TRBJ1-2	TRBV23-1	CASSPPSGGVNYGYTF	TGCGCCAGCAGTCCTCCCAGTGGAGGAGTTAACTATGGCTACACCTTC
.	.	TRBJ1-5	TRBV28	CASRSGVLNQPQHF	TGTGCCAGCAGGTCCGGCGTTCTCAATCAGCCCCAGCATTTT
few	TRBD1	TRBJ2-1	TRBV6-5	CASSSLPGQGLNEQFF	TGTGCCAGCAGTTCCCTACCGGGACAGGGCCTCAATGAGCAGTTCTTC
few	TRBD1	TRBJ2-6	TRBV4-1	CASSRTGAGANVLTF	TGCGCCAGCAGCCGTACAGGGGCGGGGGCCAACGTCCTGACTTTC
.	.	TRBJ1-1	TRBV2	CASRQGRMNTEAFF	TGTGCCAGCAGACAAGGGCGTATGAACACTGAAGCTTTCTTT